This is a list of T cell receptor beta chains from one sample in a study of shared T cell receptors in the human thymus. This table comes from immunoSEQ multiplex PCR, and its TCRdb copy is limited to in-frame clones, with some not included. In the table there are approximately 400,000 clones, 85% to 95% of which are singletons. Input material: thymocytes. The receptors come from a human donor. CDR3s include the opening cysteine and the closing phenylalanine or tryptophan. Fields, in order: J gene, V gene, D gene, clone size, CDR3 protein, CDR3 DNA. A D gene is named only where the DNA matches it firmly. Clone sizes are given selectively: once, few, many, or a class where the clone is expanded.

J gene: TRBJ2-1
V gene: TRBV4-2
D gene: TRBD2
clone size: -
CDR3 protein: CASRHRGVGGTSYNEQFF
CDR3 DNA: TGTGCCAGCAGACACCGCGGGGTGGGAGGGACCTCCTACAATGAGCAGTTCTTC

J gene: TRBJ2-7
V gene: TRBV28
D gene: TRBD2
clone size: -
CDR3 protein: CASSLFPRDYLSSYEQYF
CDR3 DNA: TGTGCCAGCAGTTTATTTCCAAGGGACTACCTGAGCTCCTACGAGCAGTACTTC

J gene: TRBJ2-3
V gene: TRBV27
D gene: -
clone size: -
CDR3 protein: CASSFSGADTQYF
CDR3 DNA: TGTGCCAGCAGTTTTAGTGGGGCAGATACGCAGTATTTT

J gene: TRBJ1-1
V gene: TRBV27
D gene: TRBD1
clone size: -
CDR3 protein: CASSLMGQGAPIPVNTEAFF
CDR3 DNA: TGTGCCAGCAGTTTAATGGGACAGGGGGCACCCATCCCCGTGAACACTGAAGCTTTCTTT

J gene: TRBJ1-1
V gene: TRBV29-1
D gene: TRBD1
clone size: -
CDR3 protein: CSVPMGTVAEAFF
CDR3 DNA: TGCAGCGTTCCGATGGGGACAGTTGCCGAAGCTTTCTTT

J gene: TRBJ2-7
V gene: TRBV18
D gene: -
clone size: -
CDR3 protein: CASSPPQTEQYF
CDR3 DNA: TGTGCCAGCTCACCTCCGCAGACCGAGCAGTACTTC

J gene: TRBJ1-5
V gene: TRBV28
D gene: -
clone size: -
CDR3 protein: CASRGPQHNQPQHF
CDR3 DNA: TGTGCCAGCAGGGGACCACAGCACAATCAGCCCCAGCATTTT

J gene: TRBJ2-5
V gene: TRBV28
D gene: -
clone size: -
CDR3 protein: CASSRLEGEETQYF
CDR3 DNA: TGTGCCAGCAGCCGTCTGGAAGGGGAAGAGACCCAGTACTTC

J gene: TRBJ2-7
V gene: TRBV7-2
D gene: -
clone size: -
CDR3 protein: CASSLAEDVSYEQYF
CDR3 DNA: TGTGCCAGCAGCTTAGCGGAGGACGTCTCCTACGAGCAGTACTTC

J gene: TRBJ1-2
V gene: TRBV4-1
D gene: TRBD1
clone size: -
CDR3 protein: CASSLYDRGYGYTF
CDR3 DNA: TGCGCCAGCAGCCTATATGACAGGGGCTATGGCTACACCTTC

J gene: TRBJ2-1
V gene: TRBV6-5
D gene: -
clone size: few
CDR3 protein: CASSYKGPLGCNEQFF
CDR3 DNA: TGTGCCAGCAGTTACAAAGGCCCCCTCGGCTGCAATGAGCAGTTCTTC

J gene: TRBJ1-2
V gene: TRBV5-4
D gene: -
clone size: -
CDR3 protein: CASSQAQEQTIYGYTF
CDR3 DNA: TGTGCCAGCAGCCAGGCCCAAGAACAGACGATCTATGGCTACACCTTC

J gene: TRBJ1-1
V gene: TRBV29-1
D gene: TRBD1
clone size: -
CDR3 protein: CSVEEEVDRGSNTEAFF
CDR3 DNA: TGCAGCGTTGAAGAAGAAGTGGACAGGGGGTCGAACACTGAAGCTTTCTTT

J gene: TRBJ2-7
V gene: TRBV7-2
D gene: TRBD1
clone size: -
CDR3 protein: CASSLVGTGGYEQYF
CDR3 DNA: TGTGCCAGCAGCTTAGTTGGGACAGGGGGGTACGAGCAGTACTTC

J gene: TRBJ1-1
V gene: TRBV18
D gene: -
clone size: -
CDR3 protein: CASSPLVDGEAFF
CDR3 DNA: TGTGCCAGCTCACCACTGGTTGACGGTGAAGCTTTCTTT

J gene: TRBJ2-3
V gene: TRBV28
D gene: TRBD2
clone size: -
CDR3 protein: CASSGRSGTSGRSTDTQYF
CDR3 DNA: TGTGCCAGCAGTGGGAGATCCGGGACTAGCGGGAGGTCCACAGATACGCAGTATTTT

J gene: TRBJ2-3
V gene: TRBV6-1
D gene: -
clone size: -
CDR3 protein: CAGAQLAETDTQYF
CDR3 DNA: TGTGCCGGCGCCCAGTTAGCGGAAACAGATACGCAGTATTTT

J gene: TRBJ1-1
V gene: TRBV5-1
D gene: -
clone size: once
CDR3 protein: CASSCPATNTEAFF
CDR3 DNA: TGCGCCAGCAGTTGTCCCGCGACGAACACTGAAGCTTTCTTT

J gene: TRBJ1-5
V gene: TRBV2
D gene: -
clone size: -
CDR3 protein: CASSEQAYSNQPQHF
CDR3 DNA: TGTGCCAGCAGTGAACAGGCTTATAGCAATCAGCCCCAGCATTTT

J gene: TRBJ1-2
V gene: TRBV5-1
D gene: -
clone size: -
CDR3 protein: CASSSRDPFGGYTF
CDR3 DNA: TGCGCCAGCAGCTCTAGAGACCCTTTTGGAGGCTACACCTTC

J gene: TRBJ1-3
V gene: TRBV7-9
D gene: -
clone size: -
CDR3 protein: CASSLEYREHGNTIYF
CDR3 DNA: TGTGCCAGCAGCTTAGAATACAGGGAACATGGAAACACCATATATTTT

J gene: TRBJ2-7
V gene: TRBV10-3
D gene: -
clone size: -
CDR3 protein: CAISESGELGLCEQYF
CDR3 DNA: TGTGCCATCAGTGAGTCGGGGGAGTTGGGGTTGTGCGAGCAGTACTTC

J gene: TRBJ1-2
V gene: TRBV6-1
D gene: -
clone size: -
CDR3 protein: CASSEARAAPGYGYTF
CDR3 DNA: TGTGCCAGCAGTGAAGCGAGGGCGGCCCCGGGGTATGGCTACACCTTC

J gene: TRBJ1-1
V gene: TRBV27
D gene: TRBD1
clone size: -
CDR3 protein: CASSRDREQALNTEAFF
CDR3 DNA: TGTGCCAGCAGTCGGGACAGGGAGCAGGCCTTGAACACTGAAGCTTTCTTT

J gene: TRBJ1-1
V gene: TRBV6-1
D gene: TRBD1
clone size: -
CDR3 protein: CASKTRDRDLAEAFF
CDR3 DNA: TGTGCCAGCAAGACCCGGGACAGGGATCTCGCTGAAGCTTTCTTT

J gene: TRBJ2-1
V gene: TRBV5-6
D gene: -
clone size: -
CDR3 protein: CASRVQGNEQFF
CDR3 DNA: TGTGCCAGCAGGGTTCAGGGAAATGAGCAGTTCTTC

J gene: TRBJ2-7
V gene: TRBV30
D gene: -
clone size: -
CDR3 protein: CAWSVPGRLYEQYF
CDR3 DNA: TGTGCCTGGAGTGTACCCGGCAGACTTTACGAGCAGTACTTC

J gene: TRBJ1-4
V gene: TRBV2
D gene: -
clone size: -
CDR3 protein: CASSEIRAANEKLFF
CDR3 DNA: TGTGCCAGCAGTGAAATCAGGGCGGCTAATGAAAAACTGTTTTTT

J gene: TRBJ2-3
V gene: TRBV7-3
D gene: TRBD2
clone size: -
CDR3 protein: CASSLPGLEADTQYF
CDR3 DNA: TGTGCCAGCAGCTTACCGGGACTAGAGGCAGATACGCAGTATTTT

J gene: TRBJ2-3
V gene: TRBV10-3
D gene: -
clone size: -
CDR3 protein: CAISGKKKAQYF
CDR3 DNA: TGTGCCATTAGTGGAAAGAAGAAGGCGCAGTATTTT

J gene: TRBJ2-3
V gene: TRBV29-1
D gene: -
clone size: -
CDR3 protein: CSVATGSSTDTQYF
CDR3 DNA: TGCAGCGTTGCCACAGGTTCTAGCACAGATACGCAGTATTTT

J gene: TRBJ1-6
V gene: TRBV25-1
D gene: TRBD1
clone size: -
CDR3 protein: CASSGLQGASPLHF
CDR3 DNA: TGTGCCAGCAGTGGTCTACAGGGGGCTTCACCCCTCCACTTT

J gene: TRBJ1-5
V gene: TRBV19
D gene: -
clone size: -
CDR3 protein: CASSSGDNNQPQHF
CDR3 DNA: TGTGCCAGTAGTTCAGGGGACAACAATCAGCCCCAGCATTTT